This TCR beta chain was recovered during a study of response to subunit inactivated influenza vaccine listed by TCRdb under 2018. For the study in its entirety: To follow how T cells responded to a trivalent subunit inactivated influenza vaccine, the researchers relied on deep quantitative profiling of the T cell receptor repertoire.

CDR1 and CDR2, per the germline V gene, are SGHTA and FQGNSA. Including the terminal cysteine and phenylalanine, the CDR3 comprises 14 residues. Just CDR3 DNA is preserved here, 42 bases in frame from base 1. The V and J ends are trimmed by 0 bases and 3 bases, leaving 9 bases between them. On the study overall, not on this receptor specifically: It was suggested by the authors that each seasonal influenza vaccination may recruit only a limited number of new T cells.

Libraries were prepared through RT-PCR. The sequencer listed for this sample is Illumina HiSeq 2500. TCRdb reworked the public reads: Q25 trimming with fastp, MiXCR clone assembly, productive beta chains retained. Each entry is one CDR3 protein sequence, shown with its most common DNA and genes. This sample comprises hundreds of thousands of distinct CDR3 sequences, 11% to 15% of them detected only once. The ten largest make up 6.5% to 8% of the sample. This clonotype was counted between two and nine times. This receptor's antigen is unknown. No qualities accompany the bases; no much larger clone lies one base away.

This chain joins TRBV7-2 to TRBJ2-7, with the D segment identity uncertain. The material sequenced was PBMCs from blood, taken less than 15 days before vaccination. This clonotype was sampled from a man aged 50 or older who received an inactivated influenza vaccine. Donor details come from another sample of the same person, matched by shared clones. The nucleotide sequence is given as TGTGCCAGCAGCTTAGCGGGAAAGTACTACGAGCAGTACTTC. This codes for CASSLAGKYYEQYF.